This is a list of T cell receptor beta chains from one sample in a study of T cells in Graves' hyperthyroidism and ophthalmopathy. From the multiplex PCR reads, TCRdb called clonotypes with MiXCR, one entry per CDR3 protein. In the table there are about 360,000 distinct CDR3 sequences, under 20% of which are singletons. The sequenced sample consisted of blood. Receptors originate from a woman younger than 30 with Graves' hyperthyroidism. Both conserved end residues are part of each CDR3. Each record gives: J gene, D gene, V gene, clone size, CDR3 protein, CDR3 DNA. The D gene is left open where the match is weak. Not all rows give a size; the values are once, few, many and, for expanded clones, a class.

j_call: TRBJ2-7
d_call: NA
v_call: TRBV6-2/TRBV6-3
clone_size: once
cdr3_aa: CASNSQGPSYEQYF
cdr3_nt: TGTGCCAGCAACTCCCAGGGGCCGTCCTACGAGCAGTACTTC

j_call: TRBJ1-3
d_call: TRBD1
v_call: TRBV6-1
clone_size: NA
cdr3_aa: CASRQTGTGSGNTIYF
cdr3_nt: TGTGCCAGCAGGCAGACCGGGACAGGGTCGGGAAACACCATATATTTT

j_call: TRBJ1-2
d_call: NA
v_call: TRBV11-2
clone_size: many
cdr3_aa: CASSRRENGYTF
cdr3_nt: TGTGCCAGCAGCCGGCGGGAGAATGGCTACACCTTC

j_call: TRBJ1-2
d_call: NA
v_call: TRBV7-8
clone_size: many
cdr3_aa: CASSLGSVGYGYTF
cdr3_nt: TGTGCCAGCAGCTTAGGCAGCGTCGGATATGGCTACACCTTC

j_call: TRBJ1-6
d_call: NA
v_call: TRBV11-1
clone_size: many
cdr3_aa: CASSGSGGSPLHF
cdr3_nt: TGTGCCAGCAGCGGCTCGGGAGGGTCACCCCTCCACTTT

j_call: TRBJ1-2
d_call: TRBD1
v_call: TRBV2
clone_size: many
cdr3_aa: CASTDRALGGYGYTF
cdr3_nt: TGTGCCAGCACGGACAGGGCCTTAGGGGGTTATGGCTACACCTTC

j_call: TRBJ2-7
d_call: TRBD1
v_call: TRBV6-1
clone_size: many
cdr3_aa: CASSARGREQYF
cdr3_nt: TGTGCCAGCAGTGCCAGGGGGCGCGAGCAGTACTTC

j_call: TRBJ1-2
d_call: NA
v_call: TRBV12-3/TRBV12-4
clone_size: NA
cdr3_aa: CASSSTPTVNYGYTF
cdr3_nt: TGTGCCAGCAGTTCCACCCCGACAGTTAACTATGGCTACACCTTC

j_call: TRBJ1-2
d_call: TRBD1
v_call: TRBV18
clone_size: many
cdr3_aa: CASSTDRANYGYTF
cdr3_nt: TGTGCCAGCTCAACAGACAGGGCCAACTATGGCTACACCTTC

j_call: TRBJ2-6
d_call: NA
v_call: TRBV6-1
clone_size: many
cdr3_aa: CASSEQTGANVLTF
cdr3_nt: TGTGCCAGCAGTGAACAGACTGGGGCCAACGTCCTGACTTTC

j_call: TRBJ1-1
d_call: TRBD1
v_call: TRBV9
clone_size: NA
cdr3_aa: CASSVGYSRDRGAFF
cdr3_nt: TGTGCCAGCAGCGTAGGGTATAGTCGAGACAGGGGAGCTTTCTTT

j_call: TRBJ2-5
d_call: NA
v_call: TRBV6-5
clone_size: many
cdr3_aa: CASTDKARGTQYF
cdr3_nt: TGTGCCAGCACCGACAAGGCCAGAGGGACCCAGTACTTC

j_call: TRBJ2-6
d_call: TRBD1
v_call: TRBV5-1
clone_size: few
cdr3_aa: CASRDRPNSGANVLTF
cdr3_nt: TGCGCCAGCCGGGACAGGCCAAACTCTGGGGCCAACGTCCTGACTTTC

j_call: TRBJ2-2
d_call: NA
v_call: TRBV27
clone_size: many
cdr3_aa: CASSLRGDRELFF
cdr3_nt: TGTGCCAGCAGTTTGCGAGGGGACAGGGAGCTGTTTTTT

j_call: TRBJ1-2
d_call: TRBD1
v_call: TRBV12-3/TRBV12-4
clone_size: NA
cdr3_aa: CASSRIQGANGYTF
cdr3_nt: TGTGCCAGCAGCCGGATTCAGGGGGCAAATGGCTACACCTTC

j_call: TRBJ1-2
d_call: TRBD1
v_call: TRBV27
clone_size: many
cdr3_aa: CASSPDRANYGYTF
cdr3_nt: TGTGCCAGCAGTCCGGACAGGGCTAACTATGGCTACACCTTC

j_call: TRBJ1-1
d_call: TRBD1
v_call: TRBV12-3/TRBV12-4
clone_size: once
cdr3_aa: CASRWDRVDTEAFF
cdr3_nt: TGTGCCAGCAGGTGGGACAGGGTCGACACTGAAGCTTTCTTT

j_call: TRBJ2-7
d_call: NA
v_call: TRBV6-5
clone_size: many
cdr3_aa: CASSPEPASSYEQYF
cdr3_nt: TGTGCCAGCAGCCCCGAGCCGGCGAGCTCCTACGAGCAGTACTTC

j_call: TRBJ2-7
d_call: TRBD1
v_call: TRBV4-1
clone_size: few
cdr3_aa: CASSQAFGQGIYEQYF
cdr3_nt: TGCGCCAGCAGCCAAGCGTTCGGACAGGGGATCTACGAGCAGTACTTC

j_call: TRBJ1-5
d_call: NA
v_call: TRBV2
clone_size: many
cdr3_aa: CASAPRGPRQHF
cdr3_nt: TGTGCCAGCGCGCCTCGGGGTCCCAGGCAGCATTTT

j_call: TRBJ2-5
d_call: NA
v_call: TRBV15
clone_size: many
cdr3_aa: CATSRDRGGLETQYF
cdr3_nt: TGTGCCACCAGCAGAGATAGGGGGGGGCTAGAGACCCAGTACTTC

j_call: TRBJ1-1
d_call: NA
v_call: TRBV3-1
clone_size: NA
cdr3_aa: CASSQGPGTEAFF
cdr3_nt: TGTGCCAGCAGCCAAGGCCCAGGGACTGAAGCTTTCTTT

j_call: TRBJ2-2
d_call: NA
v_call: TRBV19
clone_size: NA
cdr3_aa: CASSPPPRQEDTGELFF
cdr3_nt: TGTGCCAGTAGCCCTCCCCCCCGACAGGAAGACACCGGGGAGCTGTTTTTT

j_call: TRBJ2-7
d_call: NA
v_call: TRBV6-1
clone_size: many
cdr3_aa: CASGLYSSSYEQYF
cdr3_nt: TGTGCCAGCGGGTTATACAGCAGCTCCTACGAGCAGTACTTC

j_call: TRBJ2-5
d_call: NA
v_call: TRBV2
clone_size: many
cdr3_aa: CASMKGEETQYF
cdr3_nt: TGTGCCAGCATGAAGGGGGAAGAGACCCAGTACTTC

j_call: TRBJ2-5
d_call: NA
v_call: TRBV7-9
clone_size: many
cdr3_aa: CASSLLGNLAEETQYF
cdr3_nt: TGTGCCAGCAGCTTATTGGGCAACCTGGCGGAGGAGACCCAGTACTTC

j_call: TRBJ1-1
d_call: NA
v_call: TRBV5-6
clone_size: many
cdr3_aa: CASSADENTEAFF
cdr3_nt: TGTGCCAGCAGCGCGGACGAGAACACTGAAGCTTTCTTT

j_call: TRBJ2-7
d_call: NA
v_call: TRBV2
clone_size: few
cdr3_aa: CASTPTIDDYEQYF
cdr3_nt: TGTGCCAGCACCCCGACAATCGACGACTACGAGCAGTACTTC

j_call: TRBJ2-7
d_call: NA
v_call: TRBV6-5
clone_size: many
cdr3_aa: CASGRDGYYEQYF
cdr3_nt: TGTGCCAGCGGCCGGGACGGATACTACGAGCAGTACTTC

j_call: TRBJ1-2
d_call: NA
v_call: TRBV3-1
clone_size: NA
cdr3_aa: CASRAGNVGYTF
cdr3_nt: TGTGCCAGCAGGGCGGGGAACGTGGGCTACACCTTC

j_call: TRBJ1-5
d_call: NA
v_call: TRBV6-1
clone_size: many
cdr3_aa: CASRDSNNQPQHF
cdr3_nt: TGTGCCAGCAGAGACAGCAACAATCAGCCCCAGCATTTT

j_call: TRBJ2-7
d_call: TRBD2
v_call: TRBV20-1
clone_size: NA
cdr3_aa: CSARLGGEQYF
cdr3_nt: TGCAGTGCTAGGCTGGGAGGGGAGCAGTACTTC

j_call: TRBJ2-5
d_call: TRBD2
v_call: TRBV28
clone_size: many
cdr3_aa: CASSAYRGGALETQYF
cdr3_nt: TGTGCCAGCAGTGCGTACCGGGGGGGGGCGTTGGAGACCCAGTACTTC

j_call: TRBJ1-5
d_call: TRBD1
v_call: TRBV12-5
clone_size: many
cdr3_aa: CASAPSGGNQPQHF
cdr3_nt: TGTGCTAGTGCCCCATCAGGGGGGAATCAGCCCCAGCATTTT

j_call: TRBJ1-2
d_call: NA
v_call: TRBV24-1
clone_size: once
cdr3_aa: CATICSRGISSYGYTF
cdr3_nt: TGTGCCACCATTTGCTCCAGGGGTATATCCTCCTATGGCTACACCTTC

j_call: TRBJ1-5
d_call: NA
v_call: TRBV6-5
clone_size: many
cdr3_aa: CASRDPTVFNQPQHF
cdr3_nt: TGTGCCAGCCGAGACCCGACTGTATTCAATCAGCCCCAGCATTTT

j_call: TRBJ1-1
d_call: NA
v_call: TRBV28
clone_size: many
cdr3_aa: CASRMDTPTEAFF
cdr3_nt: TGTGCCAGCAGGATGGACACTCCCACTGAAGCTTTCTTT

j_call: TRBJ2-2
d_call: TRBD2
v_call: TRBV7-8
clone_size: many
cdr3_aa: CASRLTSGGYHTGELFF
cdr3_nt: TGTGCCAGCAGATTGACTAGCGGGGGGTACCACACCGGGGAGCTGTTTTTT

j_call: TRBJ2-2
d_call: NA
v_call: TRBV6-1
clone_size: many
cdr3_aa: CASSVPSGQITGGELFF
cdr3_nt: TGTGCCAGCAGTGTACCATCGGGACAAATAACCGGAGGGGAGCTGTTTTTT

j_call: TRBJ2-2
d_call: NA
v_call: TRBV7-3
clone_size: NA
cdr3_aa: CASSLAGSRELFF
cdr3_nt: TGTGCCAGCAGCTTGGCAGGTAGCAGGGAGCTGTTTTTT

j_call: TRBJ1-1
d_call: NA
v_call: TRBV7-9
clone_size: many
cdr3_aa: CASSKSRYGNTEAFF
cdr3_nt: TGTGCCAGCAGTAAGTCCCGGTATGGGAACACTGAAGCTTTCTTT

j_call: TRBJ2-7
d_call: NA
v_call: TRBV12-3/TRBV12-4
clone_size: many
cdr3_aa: CASSLRQGRSYEQYF
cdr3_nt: TGTGCCAGCAGTTTACGGCAGGGTAGGTCCTACGAGCAGTACTTC

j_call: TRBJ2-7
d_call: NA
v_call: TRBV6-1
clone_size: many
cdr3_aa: CASRDSLYEQYF
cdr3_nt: TGTGCCAGCAGGGACAGCCTTTACGAGCAGTACTTC

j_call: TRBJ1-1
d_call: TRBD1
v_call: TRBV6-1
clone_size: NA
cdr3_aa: CASSDLGRGQEAFF
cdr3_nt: TGTGCCAGCAGTGACCTCGGGAGGGGACAGGAAGCTTTCTTT

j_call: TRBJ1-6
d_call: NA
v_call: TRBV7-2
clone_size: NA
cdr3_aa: CASREFYNSPLHF
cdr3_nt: TGTGCCAGCAGGGAGTTTTATAATTCACCCCTCCACTTT

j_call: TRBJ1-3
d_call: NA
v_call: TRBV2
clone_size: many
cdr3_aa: CASEGSIGHSGNTIYF
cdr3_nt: TGTGCCAGCGAGGGGAGCATCGGGCACTCTGGAAACACCATATATTTT

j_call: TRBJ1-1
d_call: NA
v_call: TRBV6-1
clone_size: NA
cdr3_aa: CASRPVLNTEAFF
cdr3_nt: TGTGCCAGCAGGCCCGTGTTGAACACTGAAGCTTTCTTT